The rows below give T cell receptor beta chains drawn from one sample of a study of CD8+CD57+ T cells in acquired aplastic anemia. TCRdb fed the reads into MiXCR, producing one record per CDR3 protein. The profile shows approximately 100,000 distinct CDR3 sequences, 65% to 70% of them singletons. The specimen was sorted CD4+, CD8+, or CD8+CD57+ T cells (not recorded which) from PBMCs. The receptors come from a human donor with aplastic anemia. Both conserved end residues are part of each CDR3. A D gene is named only where the DNA matches it firmly. Clone size appears in some rows only: once, few, many, or a class for an expanded clone.

J,D,V,size,DNA,CDR3
TRBJ1-6,NA,TRBV20-1,NA,TGCAGTGCTAGAAAACAGGGAAATAATTCACCCCTCCACTTT,CSARKQGNNSPLHF
TRBJ2-7,TRBD2,TRBV10-2,NA,TGCGCCAGCAGTGAGTCGACTAGCGGATCCTACGAGCAGTACTTC,CASSESTSGSYEQYF
TRBJ1-1,NA,TRBV10-2,NA,TGCGCCAGCAGTGAGTCTGGCAGGGGCTGGACTGAAGCTTTCTTT,CASSESGRGWTEAFF
TRBJ2-7,NA,TRBV7-2,NA,TGCGCCAGCAGCCAAGAAGTCCGCGAGCAGTACTTC,CASSQEVREQYF
TRBJ2-5,TRBD2,TRBV7-2,NA,TGTGCCAGCAACCTATGGCTAGCGGGGGAAGAGACCCAGTACTTC,CASNLWLAGEETQYF
TRBJ2-5,TRBD1,TRBV6-1,many,TGTGCCAGCAGCCTACCGGGGACAGGGGAACAAGAGACCCAGTACTTC,CASSLPGTGEQETQYF
TRBJ2-7,NA,TRBV29-1,few,TGCAGCGTTGAAGATCGCGAGGCCGAGCAGTACTTC,CSVEDREAEQYF
TRBJ2-1,NA,TRBV12-3/TRBV12-4,NA,TGTGCCAGCAGGACGGGTGCCTACAATGAGCAGTTCTTC,CASRTGAYNEQFF
TRBJ2-7,NA,TRBV29-1,NA,TGCAGCGTTGACCAGGGAGGCACCTACGAGCAGTACTTC,CSVDQGGTYEQYF
TRBJ2-7,NA,TRBV19,NA,TGTGCCAGTAGTATAGAGATTGGGGCAGCCTCCTACGAGCAGTACTTC,CASSIEIGAASYEQYF
TRBJ2-7,NA,TRBV7-3,NA,TGTGCCAGCAATAACCAGCTGCGAGACCTTTCCTACGAGCAGTACTTC,CASNNQLRDLSYEQYF
TRBJ1-4,TRBD1,TRBV10-2,few,TGCGCCAGCTGTGGACAGGGGGTTGGTGAAAAACTGTTTTTT,CASCGQGVGEKLFF
TRBJ2-7,NA,TRBV6-5,NA,TGTGCCAGCAGTTTAGTCCCAGCAGACTCCTACGAGCAGTACTTC,CASSLVPADSYEQYF
TRBJ2-3,NA,TRBV20-1,many,TGCAGTGCTAGAGATATGGGGGGACCAGATACGCAGTATTTT,CSARDMGGPDTQYF
TRBJ2-7,NA,TRBV11-2,NA,TGTGCCAGCAGCGGAGTGTCCGAGCAGTACTTC,CASSGVSEQYF
TRBJ2-7,TRBD2,TRBV19,NA,TGTGCCACCAGGGGTGCGGGGGGCGCGTGGCAGTACTTC,CATRGAGGAWQYF
TRBJ1-5,NA,TRBV20-1,NA,TGCAGTGCTAGATCAGGGGACGACAATCAGCCCCAGCATTTT,CSARSGDDNQPQHF
TRBJ1-2,NA,TRBV6-5,many,TGTGCCAGCAGTAACCATGTCGGCACCAACTATGGCTACACCTTC,CASSNHVGTNYGYTF
TRBJ2-3,TRBD1,TRBV25-1,NA,TGTGCCGGCAGTCCCGACAGGGAGACAGATACGCAGTATTTT,CAGSPDRETDTQYF
TRBJ2-4,TRBD1,TRBV19,NA,TGTGCCAGTACCCGTGACAGGGGGAATAGCATTCAGTACTTC,CASTRDRGNSIQYF
TRBJ2-7,TRBD1,TRBV19,NA,TGTGCCAGTAGGGCAGGGGGTGGCTCCTACGAGCAGTACTTC,CASRAGGGSYEQYF
TRBJ1-1,NA,TRBV7-9,NA,TGTGCCAGCAGCTTAGATGGGGGAAGGACTGAAGCTTTCTTT,CASSLDGGRTEAFF
TRBJ1-2,TRBD1,TRBV20-1,few,TGCAGTGCTAGAGGACAGGGTAACTATGGCTACACCTTC,CSARGQGNYGYTF
TRBJ1-2,NA,TRBV19,once,TGTGCCAGTAGTATTGCCCAGGGTCTCGGCGCTGGCTACACCTTC,CASSIAQGLGAGYTF
TRBJ2-7,NA,TRBV19,NA,TGTGCCAGTAGCCGAACAGGGGACTATGGCTACGAGCAGTACTTC,CASSRTGDYGYEQYF
TRBJ2-5,NA,TRBV20-1,NA,TGCAGTGCTAGGAGTAGCTTGGAGACCCAGTACTTC,CSARSSLETQYF
TRBJ1-2,TRBD1,TRBV2,NA,TGTGCCAGCAGTGTTTTGACAGGGGGCGCGGGTGGCTACACCTTC,CASSVLTGGAGGYTF
TRBJ2-7,NA,TRBV19,NA,TGTGCCAGTAGTATCTTAACAGGACCCTACGAGCAGTACTTC,CASSILTGPYEQYF
TRBJ2-3,NA,TRBV20-1,NA,TGCAGTGCTCCGAAGACTAGCACAGATACGCAGTATTTT,CSAPKTSTDTQYF
TRBJ2-1,NA,TRBV19,NA,TGTGCCAGTAGGATTGCGGGATATAGCTCCTACAATGAGCAGTTCTTC,CASRIAGYSSYNEQFF
TRBJ1-5,NA,TRBV12-3/TRBV12-4,NA,TGTGCCAGCAGTTTAGCATATAGCAATCAGCCCCAGCATTTT,CASSLAYSNQPQHF
TRBJ2-3,TRBD2,TRBV7-6,NA,TGTGCCAGCAGTTCGGATCCCCCCGTTAGCGGGACGCGGGGCACAGATACGCAGTATTTT,CASSSDPPVSGTRGTDTQYF
TRBJ2-2,NA,TRBV29-1,NA,TGCAGCGTTGAAGCTAGGGCCGGGGAGCTGTTTTTT,CSVEARAGELFF
TRBJ2-3,TRBD1,TRBV2,NA,TGTGCCAGCCGGACAGGGGCAGATACGCAGTATTTT,CASRTGADTQYF
TRBJ2-1,TRBD2,TRBV5-1,NA,TGCGCCAGCAGCTTGGGACTAGCGGACAATGAGCAGTTCTTC,CASSLGLADNEQFF
TRBJ2-5,NA,TRBV29-1,NA,TGCAGCGCCCCCTCAATTGGCTTACGAGAGACCCAGTACTTC,CSAPSIGLRETQYF
TRBJ1-5,NA,TRBV2,NA,TGTGCCAGCAGTGAGTTTAATAGCAATCAGCCCCAGCATTTT,CASSEFNSNQPQHF
TRBJ2-6,NA,TRBV2,few,TGTGCCAGCAGTTTAGACGGTAGCTCTGGGGCCAACGTCCTGACTTTC,CASSLDGSSGANVLTF
TRBJ2-2,NA,TRBV2,NA,TGTGCCAGCCGTCCTCAGGGGCTCGACACCGGGGAGCTGTTTTTT,CASRPQGLDTGELFF
TRBJ1-1,TRBD1,TRBV7-3,NA,TGTGCCAGCAGCTCCGGGACAGGGCCCGGCGCTTTCTTT,CASSSGTGPGAFF
TRBJ1-6,TRBD1,TRBV7-8,NA,TGTGCCAGCAGCACGGGACAGGGACCACCCCTCCACTTT,CASSTGQGPPLHF
TRBJ2-2,NA,TRBV4-1,NA,TGCGCCAGCAGCCAAGCGAAAGGGACACTGGTCGGGGTGCTGTTTTTT,CASSQAKGTLVGVLFF
TRBJ2-2,NA,TRBV19,NA,TGTGCCAGTACACTCTACGGAACCGGGGAGCTGTTTTTT,CASTLYGTGELFF
TRBJ2-7,TRBD2,TRBV20-1,NA,TGCAGTGCTAAAACATGGACTAGCGGTGCCTACGAGCAGTACTTC,CSAKTWTSGAYEQYF
TRBJ2-6,NA,TRBV15,NA,TGTGCCACCAGTAGTCATTCTGGGTCCGGGGCCAACGTCCTGACTTTC,CATSSHSGSGANVLTF
TRBJ2-1,TRBD2,TRBV20-1,few,TGCAGTGCTAGGAGGTCGAGAGCGGGGGTACGCCTTAACAATGAGCAGTTCTTC,CSARRSRAGVRLNNEQFF
TRBJ1-5,NA,TRBV19,NA,TGTGCCAGCTCACAGGTCCCGATAAATCAGCCCCAGCATTTT,CASSQVPINQPQHF